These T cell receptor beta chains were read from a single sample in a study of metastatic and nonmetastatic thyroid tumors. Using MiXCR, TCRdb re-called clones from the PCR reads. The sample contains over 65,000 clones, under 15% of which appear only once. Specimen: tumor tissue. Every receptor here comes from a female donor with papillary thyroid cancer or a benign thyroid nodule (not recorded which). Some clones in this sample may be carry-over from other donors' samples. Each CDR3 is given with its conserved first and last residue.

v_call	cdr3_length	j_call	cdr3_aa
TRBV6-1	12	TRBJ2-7	CASRTSGSSEYF
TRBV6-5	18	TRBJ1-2	CASSYSPGQPPINYGYTF
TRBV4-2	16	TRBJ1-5	CASSQDLAGGGQPQHF
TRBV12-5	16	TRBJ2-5	CASARGLANPQETQYF
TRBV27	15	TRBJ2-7	CASRRTGTESYEQYF
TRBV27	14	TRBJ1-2	CASRLAGYNYGYTF
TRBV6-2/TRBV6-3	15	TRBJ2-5	CASSSRPSYQETQYF
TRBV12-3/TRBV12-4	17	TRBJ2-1	CASSYSGGGSCYNKQFF
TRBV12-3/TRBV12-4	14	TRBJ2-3	CASRDPGTPDTQYF
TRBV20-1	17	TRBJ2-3	CSARDARAGPLGDTQYF
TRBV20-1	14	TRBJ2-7	CSARTTGVNDEQYF
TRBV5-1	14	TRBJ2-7	CASTATGTGNEQYF
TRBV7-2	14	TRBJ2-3	CASSLVQKTDTQYF
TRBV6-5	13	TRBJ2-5	CASSYSIGETQYF
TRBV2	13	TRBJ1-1	CASSYGQPSEAFF
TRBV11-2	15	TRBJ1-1	CASSPGAGSFTEAFF
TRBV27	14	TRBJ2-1	CASTLSGSKNEQFF
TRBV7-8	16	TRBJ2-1	CASSLTSGRSYNEQFF
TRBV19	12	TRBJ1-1	CASSIRGTEAFF
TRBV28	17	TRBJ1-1	CASSSIGGQEKNTEAFF
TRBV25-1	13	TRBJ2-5	CASSLGSGETQYF
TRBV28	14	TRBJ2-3	CASSRDSSTDTQYF
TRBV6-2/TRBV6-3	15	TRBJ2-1	CASSPISSSYNEQFF
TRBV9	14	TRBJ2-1	CASSSPPTSSEQFF
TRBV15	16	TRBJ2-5	CATSRDQGYSQETQYF
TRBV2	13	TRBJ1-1	CASKRGGGTEAFF
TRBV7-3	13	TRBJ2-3	CASSPEAADTQYF
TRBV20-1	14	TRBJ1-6	CSAKTGHNNSPLHF
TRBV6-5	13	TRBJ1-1	CVSSYSKGSEAFF
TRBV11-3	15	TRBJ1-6	CASSLGPGQGSPLHF
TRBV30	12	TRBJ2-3	CAWTLGGDTQYF
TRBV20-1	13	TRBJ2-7	CSARDSLADEQYF
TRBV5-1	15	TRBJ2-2	CASSLEGSNTWELFF
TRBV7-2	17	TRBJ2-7	CASSFSQGSGAAYEQYF
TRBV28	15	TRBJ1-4	CAITPGSAPNEKLFF
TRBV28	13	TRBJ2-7	CASGIGLTREQYF
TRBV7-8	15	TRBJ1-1	CASSLPDRADTEAFF
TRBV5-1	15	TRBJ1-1	CASSSGQIMKTEAFF
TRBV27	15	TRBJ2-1	CASKGSMGSYNEQFF
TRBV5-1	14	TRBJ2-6	CASTPGSGANVLTF
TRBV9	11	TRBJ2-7	CASGLGYEQYF
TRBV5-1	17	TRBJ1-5	CASSLGAGTHSNQPQHF
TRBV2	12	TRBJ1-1	CASRRRDTEAFF
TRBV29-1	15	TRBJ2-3	CSGGRGGGTTDTQYF
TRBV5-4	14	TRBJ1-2	CASSTGQVGYGYTF
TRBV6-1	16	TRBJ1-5	CASRSGAAYSNQPQHF
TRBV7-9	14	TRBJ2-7	CASSLSGRYYEQYF
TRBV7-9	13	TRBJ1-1	CASSLGAGTEAFF
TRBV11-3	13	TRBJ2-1	CASSLDPRVPRFF
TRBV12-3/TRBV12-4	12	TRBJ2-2	CASRLWLGDLFF